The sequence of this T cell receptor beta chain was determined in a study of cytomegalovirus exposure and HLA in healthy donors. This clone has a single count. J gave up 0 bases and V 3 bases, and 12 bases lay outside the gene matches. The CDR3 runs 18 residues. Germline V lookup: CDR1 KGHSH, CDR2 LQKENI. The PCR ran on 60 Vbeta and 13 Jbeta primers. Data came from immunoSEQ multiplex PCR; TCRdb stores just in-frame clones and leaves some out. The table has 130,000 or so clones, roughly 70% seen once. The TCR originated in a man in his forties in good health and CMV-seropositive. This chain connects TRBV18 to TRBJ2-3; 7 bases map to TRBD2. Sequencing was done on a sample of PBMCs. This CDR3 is CASSPLTGGSVSTDTQYF. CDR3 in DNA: TGTGCCAGCTCACCCCTTACCGGCGGGAGCGTGAGCACAGATACGCAGTATTTT.